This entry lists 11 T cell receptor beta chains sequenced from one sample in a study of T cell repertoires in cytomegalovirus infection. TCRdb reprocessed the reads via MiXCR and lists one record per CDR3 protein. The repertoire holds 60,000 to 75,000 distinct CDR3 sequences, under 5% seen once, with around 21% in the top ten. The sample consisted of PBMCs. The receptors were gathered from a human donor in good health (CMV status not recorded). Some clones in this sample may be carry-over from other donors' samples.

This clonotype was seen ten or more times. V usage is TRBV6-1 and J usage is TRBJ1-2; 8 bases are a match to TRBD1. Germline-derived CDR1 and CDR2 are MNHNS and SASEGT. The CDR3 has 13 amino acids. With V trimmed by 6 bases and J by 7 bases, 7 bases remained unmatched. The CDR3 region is CASRGQGLRGYTF. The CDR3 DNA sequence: TGTGCCAGCAGAGGACAGGGCTTACGTGGCTACACCTTC.

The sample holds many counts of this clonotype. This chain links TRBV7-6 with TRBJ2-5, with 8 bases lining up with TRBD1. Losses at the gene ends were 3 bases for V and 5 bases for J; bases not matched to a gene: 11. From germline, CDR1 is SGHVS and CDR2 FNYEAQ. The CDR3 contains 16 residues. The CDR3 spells CASSFFQGAAQETQYF. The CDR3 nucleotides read TGTGCCAGCAGCTTTTTTCAGGGGGCCGCTCAGGAGACCCAGTACTTC. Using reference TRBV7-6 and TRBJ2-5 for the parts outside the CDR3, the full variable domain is GAGVSQSPRYKVTKRGQDVALRCDPISGHVSLYWYRQALGQGPEFLTYFNYEAQQDKSGLPNDRFSAERPEGSISTLTIQRTEQRDSAMYRCASSFFQGAAQETQYFGPGTRLLVL.

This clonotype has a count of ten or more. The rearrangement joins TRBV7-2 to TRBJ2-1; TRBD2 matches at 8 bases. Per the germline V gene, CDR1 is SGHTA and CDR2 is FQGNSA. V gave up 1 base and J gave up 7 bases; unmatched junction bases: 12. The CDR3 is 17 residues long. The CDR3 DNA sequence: TGTGCCAGCAGCTTAGGGAATGGACGGGGGGGCCAAAATGAGCAGTTCTTC. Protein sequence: CASSLGNGRGGQNEQFF.

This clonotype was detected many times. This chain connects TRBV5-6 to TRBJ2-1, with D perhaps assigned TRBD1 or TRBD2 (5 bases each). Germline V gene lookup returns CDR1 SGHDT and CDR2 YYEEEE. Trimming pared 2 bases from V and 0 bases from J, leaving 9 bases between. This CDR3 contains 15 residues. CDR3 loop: CASSFWGSSYNEQFF. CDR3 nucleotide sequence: TGTGCCAGCAGCTTTTGGGGGAGCTCCTACAATGAGCAGTTCTTC. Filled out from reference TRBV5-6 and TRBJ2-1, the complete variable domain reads DAGVTQSPTHLIKTRGQQVTLRCSPKSGHDTVSWYQQALGQGPQFIFQYYEEEERQRGNFPDRFSGHQFPNYSSELNVNALLLGDSALYLCASSFWGSSYNEQFFGPGTRLTVL.

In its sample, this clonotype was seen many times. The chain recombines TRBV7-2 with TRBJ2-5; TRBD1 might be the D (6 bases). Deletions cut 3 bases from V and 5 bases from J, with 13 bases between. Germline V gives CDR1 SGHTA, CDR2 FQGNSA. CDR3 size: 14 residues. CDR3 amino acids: CASSFFTGTETQYF. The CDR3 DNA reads TGTGCCAGCAGCTTTTTCACAGGGACCGAGACCCAGTACTTC. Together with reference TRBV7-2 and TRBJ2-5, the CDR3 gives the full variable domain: GAGVSQSPSNKVTEKGKDVELRCDPISGHTALYWYRQSLGQGLEFLIYFQGNSAPDKSGLPSDRFSAERTGGSVSTLTIQRTQQEDSAVYLCASSFFTGTETQYFGPGTRLLVL.

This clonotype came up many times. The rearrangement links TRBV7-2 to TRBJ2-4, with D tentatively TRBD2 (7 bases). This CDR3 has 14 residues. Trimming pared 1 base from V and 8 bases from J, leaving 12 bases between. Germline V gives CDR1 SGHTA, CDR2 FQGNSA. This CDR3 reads CASSLVRGADIQYF. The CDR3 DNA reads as TGTGCCAGCAGCTTAGTTCGGGGGGCGGACATTCAGTACTTC.

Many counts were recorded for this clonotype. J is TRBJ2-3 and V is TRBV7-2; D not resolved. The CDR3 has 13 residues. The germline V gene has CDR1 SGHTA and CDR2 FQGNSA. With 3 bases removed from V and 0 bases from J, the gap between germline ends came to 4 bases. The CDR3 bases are TGTGCCAGCAGCTTTGCGAGCACAGATACGCAGTATTTT. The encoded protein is CASSFASTDTQYF. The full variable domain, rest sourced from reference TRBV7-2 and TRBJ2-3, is GAGVSQSPSNKVTEKGKDVELRCDPISGHTALYWYRQSLGQGLEFLIYFQGNSAPDKSGLPSDRFSAERTGGSVSTLTIQRTQQEDSAVYLCASSFASTDTQYFGPGTRLTVL.

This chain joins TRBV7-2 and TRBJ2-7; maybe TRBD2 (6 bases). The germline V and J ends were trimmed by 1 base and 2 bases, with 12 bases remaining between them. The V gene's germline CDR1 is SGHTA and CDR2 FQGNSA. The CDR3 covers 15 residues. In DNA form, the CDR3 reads TGTGCCAGCAGCTTAGAAGGCGGAGGGACCTACGAGCAGTACTTC. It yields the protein CASSLEGGGTYEQYF.

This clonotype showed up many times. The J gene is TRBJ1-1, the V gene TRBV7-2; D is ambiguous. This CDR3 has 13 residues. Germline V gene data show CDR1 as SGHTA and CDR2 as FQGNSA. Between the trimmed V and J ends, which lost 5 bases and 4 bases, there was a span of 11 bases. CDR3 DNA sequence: TGTGCCAGCAGCCTTCCTAGGCTCACTGAAGCTTTCTTT. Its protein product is CASSLPRLTEAFF.

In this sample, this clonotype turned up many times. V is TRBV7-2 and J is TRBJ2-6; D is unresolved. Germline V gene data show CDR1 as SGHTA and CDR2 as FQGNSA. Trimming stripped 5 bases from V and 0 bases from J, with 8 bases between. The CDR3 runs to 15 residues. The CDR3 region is CASSRRGSGANVLTF. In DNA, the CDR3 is TGTGCCAGCAGCCGCCGTGGCTCTGGGGCCAACGTCCTGACTTTC.

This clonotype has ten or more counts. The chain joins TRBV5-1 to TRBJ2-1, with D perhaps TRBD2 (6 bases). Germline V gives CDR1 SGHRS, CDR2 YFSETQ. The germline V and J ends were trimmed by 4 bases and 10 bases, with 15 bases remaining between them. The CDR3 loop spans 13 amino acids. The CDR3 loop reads CASSPFGGGEQFF. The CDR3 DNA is TGCGCCAGCAGCCCCTTTGGCGGAGGGGAGCAGTTCTTC.